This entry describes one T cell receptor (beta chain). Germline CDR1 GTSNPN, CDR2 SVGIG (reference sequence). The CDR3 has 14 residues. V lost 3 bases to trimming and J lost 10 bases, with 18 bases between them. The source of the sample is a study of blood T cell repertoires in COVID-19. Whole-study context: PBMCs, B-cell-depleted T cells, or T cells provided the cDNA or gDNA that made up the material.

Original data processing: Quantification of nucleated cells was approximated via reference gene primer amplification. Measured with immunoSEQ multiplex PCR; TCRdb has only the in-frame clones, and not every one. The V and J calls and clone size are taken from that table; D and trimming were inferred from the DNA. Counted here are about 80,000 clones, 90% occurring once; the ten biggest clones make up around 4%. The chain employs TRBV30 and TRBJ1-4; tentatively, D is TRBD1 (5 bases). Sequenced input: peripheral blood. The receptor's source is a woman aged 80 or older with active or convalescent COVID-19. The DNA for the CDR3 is TGTGCCTGGAGCCTCGGGGGGGAACGGGGAAAACTGTTTTTT. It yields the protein CAWSLGGERGKLFF.